Here is one T cell receptor beta chain with its context. Its cognate antigen is unknown. Stated treatment: roughly ten-day PBMC culture with coronavirus spike peptide pools or control peptides (ViraFEST assay). V lost 5 bases, J lost 7 bases, and 13 bases stayed unmatched. Germline V gene sequence: CDR1 SEHNR, CDR2 FQNEAQ (reference sequence). This CDR3 spans 16 amino acids. An Oncomine TCR Beta short-read assay was used to sequence the DNA from cultured CD4+ T cells. TCRdb fed the PCR reads into MiXCR, producing one record per CDR3 protein. The sample lists some 15,000 distinct CDR3 sequences, roughly 53% occurring once. The entry originates in a study of vaccination and CD4 T cells after COVID-19.

Material for sequencing was CD4+ T cells from blood, cultured in vitro. The V call is TRBV7-9, the J call TRBJ1-2; 10 nucleotides line up with TRBD1. This clonotype was sampled from a human donor who had recovered from COVID-19. The CDR3 loop reads CASSEGRTGGASGYTF. The CDR3 nucleotides are TGTGCCAGCAGCGAGGGCAGGACAGGGGGTGCGAGTGGCTACACCTTC.